This T cell receptor beta chain was found in a study of Graves' ophthalmopathy and Graves' hyperthyroidism. General study results and limits: Ophthalmopathy progression predictions by the model showed 72.22% specificity and about 68% sensitivity. A majority of expanded thyroid clonotypes exceeding 0.001 frequency were likewise present in blood.

Included hyperthyroidism patients were aged 18 to 65 and newly diagnosed (under 2 months' duration). Among the exclusions were patients with other autoimmune diseases, uncontrolled infections, pregnancy or lactation. RNA transcripts served as template for amplifying TCR beta CDR3 sequences. RT-PCR with HTBI primers came first, then second-round multiplex PCR. A single record per CDR3 protein comes from TCRdb applying MiXCR to the multiplex PCR reads. This sample has about 1.1 million distinct CDR3 sequences, with less than 45% found just once. This clonotype was seen repeatedly, ten times or more. Its cognate antigen is unknown. The CDR3 is made up of 14 amino acids. The V and J ends lost 7 bases and 0 bases respectively, with 12 bases between them. The germline gives CDR1 MGHDK, CDR2 SYGVNS.

The TCR sequence derives from an adult man with Graves' hyperthyroidism. Sequenced material: peripheral blood or thyroid tissue (not recorded which). The chain recombines TRBV25-1 with TRBJ1-2; D ambiguous. CDR3: CASTPPGTNYGYTF. The CDR3 nucleotides are TGTGCCAGCACTCCCCCGGGAACTAACTATGGCTACACCTTC.